This record looks at one T cell receptor (beta chain) sequence and its context. The antigen remains undetermined. The study ran its PCR with 60 Vbeta and 13 Jbeta primers. TCRdb's table, derived via immunoSEQ multiplex PCR, lists solely in-frame clones and lacks some. The table for this sample gives about 67,000 clones. The sample comes from a study of cytomegalovirus exposure and HLA in healthy donors. Study findings and constraints: The authors confirmed in vitro that three CMV-associated chains were specific for CMV antigens. Earlier analysis found most TCR beta V segments productive about 87% or about 30% of the time.

Source material: PBMCs. This clonotype was sampled from a middle-aged woman in good health and CMV-seropositive.

The CDR3 DNA reads as TGTGCCAGCAGCTTAAGATCAGGGGTTAATTCACCCCTCCACTTT. This sequence encodes CASSLRSGVNSPLHF. V usage is TRBV11-2 and J usage is TRBJ1-6, with D possibly matching TRBD1 (6 bases). CDR1 is SGHAT, CDR2 FQNNGV, per germline. The CDR3 has 15 amino acids. V shed 2 bases and J shed 6 bases, with 11 bases lying between them. The full variable domain, rest sourced from reference TRBV11-2 and TRBJ1-6, is EAGVAQSPRYKIIEKRQSVAFWCNPISGHATLYWYQQILGQGPKLLIQFQNNGVVDDSQLPKDRFSAERLKGVDSTLKIQPAKLEDSAVYLCASSLRSGVNSPLHFGNGTRLTVT.